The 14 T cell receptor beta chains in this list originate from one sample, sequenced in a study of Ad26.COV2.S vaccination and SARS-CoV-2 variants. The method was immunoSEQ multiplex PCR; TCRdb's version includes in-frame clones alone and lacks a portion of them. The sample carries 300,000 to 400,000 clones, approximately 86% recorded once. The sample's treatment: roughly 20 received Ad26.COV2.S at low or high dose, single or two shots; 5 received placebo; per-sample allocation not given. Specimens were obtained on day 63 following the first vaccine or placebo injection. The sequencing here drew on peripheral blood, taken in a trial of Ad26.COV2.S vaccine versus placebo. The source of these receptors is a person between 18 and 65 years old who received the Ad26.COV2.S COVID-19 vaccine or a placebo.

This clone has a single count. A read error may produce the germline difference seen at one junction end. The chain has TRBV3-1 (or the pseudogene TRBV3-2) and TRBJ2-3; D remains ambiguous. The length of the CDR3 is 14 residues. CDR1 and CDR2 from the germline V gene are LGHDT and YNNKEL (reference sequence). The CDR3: CASSQDQSRDTQYF. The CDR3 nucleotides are TGTGCCAGCAGCCAAGATCAGAGCAGAGATACGCAGTATTTT.

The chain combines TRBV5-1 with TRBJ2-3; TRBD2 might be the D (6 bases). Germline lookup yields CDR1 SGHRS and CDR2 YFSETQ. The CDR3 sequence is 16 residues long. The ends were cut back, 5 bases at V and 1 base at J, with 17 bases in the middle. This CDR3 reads CASRYSSVLGTDTQYF. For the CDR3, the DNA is TGCGCCAGCAGGTACTCTAGCGTACTAGGCACAGATACGCAGTATTTT.

This CDR3 is CASSEGRGPTLIQETQYF. CDR3 in DNA: TGTGCCAGCAGTGAGGGGCGGGGGCCCACCCTTATCCAAGAGACCCAGTACTTC. The rearrangement joins TRBV6-1 to TRBJ2-5; D is possibly TRBD2 (7 bases). V was trimmed by 3 bases and J by 1 base, leaving 21 bases between them. This CDR3 contains 18 residues. CDR1 and CDR2 from the germline V gene are MNHNS and SASEGT.

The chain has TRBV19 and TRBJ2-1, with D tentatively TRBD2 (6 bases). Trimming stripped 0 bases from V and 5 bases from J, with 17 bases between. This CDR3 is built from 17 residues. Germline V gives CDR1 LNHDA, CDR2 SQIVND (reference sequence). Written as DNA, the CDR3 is TGTGCCAGTAGTATAGACTCGGGCAGCGGGCTGAACAATGAGCAGTTCTTC. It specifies CASSIDSGSGLNNEQFF. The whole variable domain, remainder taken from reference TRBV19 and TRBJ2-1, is DGGITQSPKYLFRKEGQNVTLSCEQNLNHDAMYWYRQDPGQGLRLIYYSQIVNDFQKGDIAEGYSVSREKKESFPLTVTSAQKNPTAFYLCASSIDSGSGLNNEQFFGPGTRLTVL.

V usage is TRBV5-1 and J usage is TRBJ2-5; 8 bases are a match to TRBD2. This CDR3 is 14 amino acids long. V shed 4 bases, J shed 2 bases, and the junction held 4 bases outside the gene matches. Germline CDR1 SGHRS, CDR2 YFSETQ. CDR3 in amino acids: CASSLRGGQETQYF. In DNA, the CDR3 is TGCGCCAGCAGCCTACGGGGGGGTCAAGAGACCCAGTACTTC. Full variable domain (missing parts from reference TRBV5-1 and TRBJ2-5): KAGVTQTPRYLIKTRGQQVTLSCSPISGHRSVSWYQQTPGQGLQFLFEYFSETQRNKGNFPGRFSGRQFSNSRSEMNVSTLELGDSALYLCASSLRGGQETQYFGPGTRLLVL.

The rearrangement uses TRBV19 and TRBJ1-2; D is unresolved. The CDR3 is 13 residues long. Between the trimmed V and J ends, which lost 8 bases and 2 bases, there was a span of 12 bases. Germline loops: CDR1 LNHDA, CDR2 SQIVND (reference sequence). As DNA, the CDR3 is TGTGCCAGTTTCAGTACACCAAACTATGGCTACACCTTC. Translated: CASFSTPNYGYTF.

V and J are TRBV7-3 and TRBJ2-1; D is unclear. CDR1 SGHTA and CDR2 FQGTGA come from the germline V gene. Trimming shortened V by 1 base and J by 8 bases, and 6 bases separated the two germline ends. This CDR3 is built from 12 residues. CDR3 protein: CASSLNGDEQFF. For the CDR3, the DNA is TGTGCCAGCAGCTTAAATGGGGATGAGCAGTTCTTC. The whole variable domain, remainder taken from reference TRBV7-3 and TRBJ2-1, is GAGVSQTPSNKVTEKGKYVELRCDPISGHTALYWYRQSLGQGPEFLIYFQGTGAADDSGLPNDRFFAVRPEGSVSTLKIQRTERGDSAVYLCASSLNGDEQFFGPGTRLTVL.

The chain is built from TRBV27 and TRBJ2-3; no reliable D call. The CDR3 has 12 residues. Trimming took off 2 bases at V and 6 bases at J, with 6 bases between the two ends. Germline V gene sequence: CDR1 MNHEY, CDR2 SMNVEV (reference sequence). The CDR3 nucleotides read TGTGCCAGCAGTTTAGTGGGGGATACGCAGTATTTT. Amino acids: CASSLVGDTQYF.

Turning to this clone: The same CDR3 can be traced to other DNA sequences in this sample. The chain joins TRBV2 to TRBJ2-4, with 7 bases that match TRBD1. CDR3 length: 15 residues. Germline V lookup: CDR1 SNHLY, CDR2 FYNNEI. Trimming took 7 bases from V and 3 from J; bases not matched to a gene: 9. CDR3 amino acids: CASNRGQSGKNIQYF. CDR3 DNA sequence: TGTGCCAGCAACAGGGGACAGTCAGGCAAAAACATTCAGTACTTC.

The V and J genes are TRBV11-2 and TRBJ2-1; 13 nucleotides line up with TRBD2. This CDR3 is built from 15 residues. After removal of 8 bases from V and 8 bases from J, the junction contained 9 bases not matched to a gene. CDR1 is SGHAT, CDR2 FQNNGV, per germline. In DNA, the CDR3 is TGTGCCAGCGGGTTCACTAGCGGGAGGGCCCATGAGCAGTTCTTC. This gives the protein CASGFTSGRAHEQFF.

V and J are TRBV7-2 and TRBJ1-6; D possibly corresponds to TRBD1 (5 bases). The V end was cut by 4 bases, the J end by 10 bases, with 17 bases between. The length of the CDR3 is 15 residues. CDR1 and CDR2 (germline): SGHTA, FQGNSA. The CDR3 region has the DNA TGTGCCAGCAGCTACCGTGGGGACCCGCAATCACCCCTCCACTTT. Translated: CASSYRGDPQSPLHF.

The CDR3 loop is CASSGARGAYGYTF. The CDR3 nucleotides are TGTGCCAGCAGTGGGGCCCGGGGCGCCTATGGCTACACCTTC. This sequence joins TRBV28 and TRBJ1-2; weak D call: TRBD1 (5 bases). V was clipped by 5 bases and J by 4 bases, with 14 bases between them. This CDR3 has 14 residues. The germline V gene encodes CDR1 MDHEN and CDR2 SYDVKM.

CDR3 protein: CASSQGADGNTIYF. CDR3 coding DNA: TGCGCCAGCAGCCAAGGGGCAGACGGAAACACCATATATTTT. The rearrangement joins TRBV4-1 to TRBJ1-3; D not resolved. Per the germline V gene, CDR1 is MGHRA and CDR2 is YSYEKL. Trimming shortened V by 1 base and J by 4 bases, and 8 bases separated the two germline ends. This CDR3 has 14 residues.

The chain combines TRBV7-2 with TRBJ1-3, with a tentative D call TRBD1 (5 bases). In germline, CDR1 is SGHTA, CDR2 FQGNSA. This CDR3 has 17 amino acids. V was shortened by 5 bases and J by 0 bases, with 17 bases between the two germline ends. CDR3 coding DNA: TGTGCCAGCAGCCCAGCAACAGGACGAGGCTCTGGAAACACCATATATTTT. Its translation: CASSPATGRGSGNTIYF.